This T cell receptor (beta chain) was observed in a study of CD8+ T cells in alopecia areata. Overall study context: Tofacitinib lasted 6 to 18 months, then 6 months off drug.

Following extraction, RNA underwent reverse transcription to cDNA, which served as the sequencing template. Produced via immunoSEQ multiplex PCR; TCRdb's table is partial and in-frame only. The sample holds 150,000 or so clones, roughly 50% seen once. The CDR3 contains 13 residues. The germline CDR1 and CDR2 sequences are SGHTA and FQGNSA. V lost 1 base to trimming and J lost 3 bases, with 6 bases between them. Study-level results: TCR sharing across patients was less clear than in mice, possibly HLA-related. For lesional scalp, especially alopecia totalis/universalis, clonality was higher than in normal scalp.

This clone came up many times. The antigen remains unidentified. Sequencing was performed on CD4+ T cells sorted from blood. The rearrangement joins TRBV7-2 to TRBJ1-1; D is ambiguous. This clonotype was obtained from a human donor with alopecia areata. The CDR3 DNA is TGTGCCAGCAGCTTAGAGTTGTACACTGAAGCTTTCTTT. Amino acids: CASSLELYTEAFF.